A single sample gave rise to the 18 T cell receptor beta chains below, sequenced in a study of blood T cell repertoires in COVID-19. Profiling relied on immunoSEQ multiplex PCR, and the TCRdb table lists in-frame clones only, not all of them. The profile shows 280,000 or so clones, nearly 90% of them singletons. Sequenced material: PBMCs or T cells enriched from blood (not recorded which). These receptors came from a woman in her 50s who had been exposed to COVID-19.

The chain's CDR3 is CATSEHGQSNSYEQYF. CDR3 in DNA: TGTGCCACCAGTGAGCATGGACAGTCGAACTCCTACGAGCAGTACTTC. The chain employs TRBV24-1 and TRBJ2-7; TRBD1 might be the D (6 bases). V dropped 4 bases and J dropped 0 bases, with 15 bases sitting between them. The CDR3 consists of 16 residues. The germline gives CDR1 KGHDR, CDR2 SFDVKD.

This rearrangement joins TRBV5-1 to TRBJ1-1, with D unclear. V was shortened by 4 bases and J by 0 bases, with 13 bases between the two germline ends. There are 15 residues in the CDR3. CDR1 and CDR2 from the germline V gene are SGHRS and YFSETQ. The DNA for the CDR3 is TGCGCCAGCAGCGCCTCGACAAAGATGAACACTGAAGCTTTCTTT. Amino acid sequence: CASSASTKMNTEAFF.

The CDR3 protein is CASRGGGAGINEQFF. CDR3 bases: TGTGCCAGCAGAGGCGGGGGGGCCGGAATCAATGAGCAGTTCTTC. The chain employs TRBV3-1 (or the pseudogene TRBV3-2) and TRBJ2-1, with 9 bases that match TRBD2. In germline, CDR1 is LGHDT, CDR2 YNNKEL (reference sequence). The CDR3 has 15 amino acids. Trimming removed 6 bases from V and 6 bases from J; junction bases left unmatched: 9.

The chain couples TRBV7-9 to TRBJ2-3, with D perhaps TRBD2 (6 bases). Per germline, CDR1 SEHNR and CDR2 FQNEAQ (reference sequence). Trimming cost V 5 bases and J 2 bases, with 14 bases left between them. This CDR3 spans 15 amino acids. Written as DNA, the CDR3 is TGTGCCAGCAGCGAACGGGCGGGGTTCACAGATACGCAGTATTTT. Its protein product is CASSERAGFTDTQYF.

In the case of this clone: The identical CDR3 is also encoded by other nucleotide sequences in the sample. The chain joins TRBV5-1 to TRBJ1-2, with a weak D call TRBD1 (6 bases). Trimming took off 4 bases at V and 4 bases at J, with 11 bases between the two ends. CDR1 is SGHRS, CDR2 YFSETQ, per germline. The CDR3 has 13 amino acids. CDR3 residues: CASSLDRLYGYTF. The CDR3 coding sequence is TGCGCCAGCAGCCTTGACAGGCTCTATGGCTACACCTTC. Looking up the rest from reference TRBV5-1 and TRBJ1-2 gives the full variable domain: KAGVTQTPRYLIKTRGQQVTLSCSPISGHRSVSWYQQTPGQGLQFLFEYFSETQRNKGNFPGRFSGRQFSNSRSEMNVSTLELGDSALYLCASSLDRLYGYTFGSGTRLTVV.

This chain links TRBV29-1 with TRBJ2-2, with D possibly matching TRBD1 (6 bases). Trimming shortened V by 8 bases and J by 1 base, and 20 bases separated the two germline ends. Germline V CDR1 and CDR2: SQVTM, ANQGSEA. The CDR3 is made up of 16 amino acids. The CDR3 nucleotides read TGCAGCTTGTACTGTGAAGGCAGGGGGAACACCGGGGAGCTGTTTTTT. Translating it yields CSLYCEGRGNTGELFF.

The chain has TRBV7-2 and TRBJ2-7; D possibly corresponds to TRBD1 (6 bases). Trimming shortened V by 1 base and J by 6 bases, and 13 bases separated the two germline ends. The CDR3 extends over 14 amino acids. The germline V gene has CDR1 SGHTA and CDR2 FQGNSA. CDR3 in DNA: TGTGCCAGCAGCTTAGACGGGACACCTCTCGAGCAGTACTTC. This sequence encodes CASSLDGTPLEQYF.

The chain has TRBV29-1 and TRBJ2-3; 13 nucleotides agree with TRBD2. CDR3 length: 14 amino acids. The germline V gene encodes CDR1 SQVTM and CDR2 ANQGSEA. After removal of 5 bases from V and 4 bases from J, the junction contained 3 bases not matched to a gene. CDR3 residues: CSVSGLAGADTQYF. CDR3 bases: TGCAGCGTTTCTGGACTAGCGGGGGCAGATACGCAGTATTTT.

The chain combines TRBV27 with TRBJ1-1; no clear D gene. The V gene's germline CDR1 is MNHEY and CDR2 SMNVEV (reference sequence). V gave up 10 bases and J gave up 5 bases, with 14 bases separating them. The CDR3 runs to 12 residues. The CDR3 bases are TGTGCCATAGGTTGTATGAGGACTGAAGCTTTCTTT. Encoded protein: CAIGCMRTEAFF.

In this sample, this clone turned up once. The J gene is TRBJ1-6, the V gene TRBV2; D is unresolved. V lost 2 bases to trimming and J lost 9 bases, with 32 bases between them. The germline gives CDR1 SNHLY, CDR2 FYNNEI. This CDR3 region has 21 residues. As DNA, the CDR3 is TGTGCCAGCAGTGAAAAAGATCGATCCCAAGTCGTTCTCCGAAGGAGTTCACCCCTCCACTTT. It is translated as CASSEKDRSQVVLRRSSPLHF.

The V gene is TRBV6-6, the J gene TRBJ1-4; D may be TRBD1 (5 bases). The CDR3 extends over 11 amino acids. Germline lookup yields CDR1 MNHNY and CDR2 SVGAGI (reference sequence). Trimming left V 8 bases short and J 13 bases short, with 14 bases between. The CDR3 coding sequence is TGTGCCAGCCCCCCACTCGGGGGACTGTTTTTT. Translated: CASPPLGGLFF.

This clone was observed once. J is TRBJ2-5 and V is TRBV5-1, with 7 bases lining up with TRBD1. This CDR3 has 14 residues. With V trimmed by 2 bases and J by 1 base, 2 bases remained unmatched. Germline V CDR1 and CDR2: SGHRS, YFSETQ. CDR3 sequence reads: CASSFTGVQETQYF. CDR3 bases: TGCGCCAGCAGCTTTACAGGGGTCCAAGAGACCCAGTACTTC.

The V gene is TRBV3-1 (or the pseudogene TRBV3-2), the J gene TRBJ1-5, with TRBD1 matching over 11 bases. The CDR3 totals 15 residues. Germline CDR1 reads LGHDT; CDR2 reads YNNKEL (reference sequence). Trimming removed 3 bases from V and 2 bases from J; junction bases left unmatched: 0. CDR3 sequence reads: CASSQGQGGNQPQHF. The DNA for the CDR3 is TGTGCCAGCAGCCAGGGACAGGGGGGCAATCAGCCCCAGCATTTT.

The chain recombines TRBV6-6 with TRBJ1-5, with 7 bases aligning to TRBD1. CDR1 is MNHNY, CDR2 SVGAGI, per germline (reference sequence). The V gene end was trimmed by 5 bases and the J gene end by 6 bases; junction bases not matched to a gene: 13. The CDR3 is made up of 16 amino acids. CDR3 in amino acids: CASSLRPGGPAQPQHF. The CDR3 DNA is TGTGCCAGCAGTCTCCGACCAGGGGGTCCGGCTCAGCCCCAGCATTTT.

J is TRBJ1-2 and V is TRBV28; D unresolved. The germline V gene encodes CDR1 MDHEN and CDR2 SYDVKM. The V end was cut by 6 bases, the J end by 6 bases, with 11 bases between. The CDR3 loop spans 12 amino acids. CDR3: CASRAGTNGYTF. CDR3 sequence (DNA): TGTGCCAGCAGGGCGGGCACTAATGGCTACACCTTC.

This chain uses TRBV6-5 with TRBJ2-1; TRBD2 matches at 10 bases. Per the germline V gene, CDR1 is MNHEY and CDR2 is SVGAGI. V lost 9 bases, J lost 5 bases, and 7 bases stayed unmatched. The CDR3 spans 14 residues. CDR3 bases: TGTGCCAGTGACAGCGGGGGGGCTCACAATGAGCAGTTCTTC. The encoded protein is CASDSGGAHNEQFF.

The V gene is TRBV27, the J gene TRBJ1-5; no firm D call. The CDR3 totals 14 residues. The V gene's germline CDR1 is MNHEY and CDR2 SMNVEV (reference sequence). V was pared by 6 bases and J by 0 bases, with 9 bases between. CDR3 amino acids: CASRKTTSNQPQHF. CDR3 coding DNA: TGTGCCAGCAGGAAAACAACTAGCAATCAGCCCCAGCATTTT.

J is TRBJ1-2 and V is TRBV4-2; unclear D gene. This CDR3 contains 14 residues. Germline-derived CDR1 and CDR2 are LGHNA and YNFKEQ. Trimming cost V 2 bases and J 6 bases, with 13 bases left between them. The CDR3 sequence is CASSQPGVADGYTF. The CDR3 bases are TGTGCCAGCAGCCAACCGGGTGTGGCGGATGGCTACACCTTC.